This TCR beta chain was captured in a study of blood T cell repertoires in COVID-19. In the study overall: The United States, Italy and Spain provided the acute and convalescent COVID-19 samples. T cells, B-cell-depleted T cells, or PBMCs supplied cDNA or gDNA.

Germline V gene sequence: CDR1 SQVTM, CDR2 ANQGSEA. The CDR3 covers 12 residues. Trimming removed 3 bases from V and 8 bases from J, with 11 bases in between. Generated by immunoSEQ multiplex PCR, the TCRdb table keeps only in-frame clones and is missing some. The sample records about 51,000 clones, around 84% being singletons. The sequence was obtained from a man older than 75 with active COVID-19. The sequencing sample was made of peripheral blood. The chain has TRBV29-1 and TRBJ2-1; possible D gene TRBD2, 6 bases. CDR3 region: CSVDWGVDEQFF. CDR3 nucleotide sequence: TGCAGCGTTGATTGGGGGGTTGATGAGCAGTTCTTC.